This entry describes one TCR beta chain. Its antigen is still unknown. This related bone marrow graft donor gave peripheral blood on the day of marrow donation. This specimen belongs to a study of T cells after posttransplantation cyclophosphamide. Study outcomes and limitations: Recipient CMV seropositivity and CMV reactivation strongly tracked TRB clonality. Donor CD8+ memory clones often dominated recipient blood repertoires at later times. Skin or GI-infiltrating T cells shared few TRB sequences with blood.

The assay was immunoSEQ multiplex PCR, and TCRdb's table has in-frame clones only and misses some. The table shows about 47,000 clones, with roughly nine tenths occurring only once. The V and J ends lost 0 bases and 0 bases, in that order; junction bases with no gene match: 4. The CDR3 runs to 17 residues. Germline V gene sequence: CDR1 SGDLS, CDR2 YYNGEE. The sequenced sample was PBMCs. The rearrangement uses TRBV9 and TRBJ2-2; TRBD2 agrees at 8 bases. The origin of this receptor is a woman in her forties or fifties in good health and a related stem cell transplant donor. In DNA, the CDR3 is TGTGCCAGCAGCGTAGGATTAGCGGGGCCGAACACCGGGGAGCTGTTTTTT. Its translation: CASSVGLAGPNTGELFF.